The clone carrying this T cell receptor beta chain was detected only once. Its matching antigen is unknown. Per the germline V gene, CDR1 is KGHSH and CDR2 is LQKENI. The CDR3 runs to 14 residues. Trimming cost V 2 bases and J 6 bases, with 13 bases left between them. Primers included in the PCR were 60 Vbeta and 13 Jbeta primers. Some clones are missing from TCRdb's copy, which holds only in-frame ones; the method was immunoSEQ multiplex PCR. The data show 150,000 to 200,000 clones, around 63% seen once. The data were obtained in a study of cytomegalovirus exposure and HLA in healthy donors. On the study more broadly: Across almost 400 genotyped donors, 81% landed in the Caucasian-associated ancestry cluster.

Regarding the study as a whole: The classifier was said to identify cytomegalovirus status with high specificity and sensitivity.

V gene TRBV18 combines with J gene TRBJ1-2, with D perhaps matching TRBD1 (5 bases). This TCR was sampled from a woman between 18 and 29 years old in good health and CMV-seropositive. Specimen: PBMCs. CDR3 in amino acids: CASSPEGTGHGYTF. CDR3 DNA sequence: TGTGCCAGCTCACCAGAAGGAACAGGCCATGGCTACACCTTC.